The rows below give T cell receptor beta chains drawn from one sample of a study of shared clonotypes between healthy human individuals. The table came from immunoSEQ multiplex PCR; TCRdb's copy has only in-frame clones and leaves some out. The sample contains around 700,000 clones, around 90% of which appear only once. The sample was naive CD8+ T cells sorted from blood. Every receptor here comes from a man under 40 in good health. Both conserved end residues are part of each CDR3. A D gene is named only where the DNA matches it firmly. Clone size is stated in some rows and not others, as once, few, many or a class when expanded.

CDR3 length: 14; V gene: TRBV29-1; clone size: .; J gene: TRBJ1-1; D gene: .; CDR3 protein: CSTSGIIVNTEAFF; CDR3 DNA: TGCAGCACCTCTGGGATAATCGTGAACACTGAAGCTTTCTTT
CDR3 length: 13; V gene: TRBV6-5; clone size: few; J gene: TRBJ1-5; D gene: .; CDR3 protein: CASSRNSNQPQHF; CDR3 DNA: TGTGCCAGCAGTCGGAATAGCAATCAGCCCCAGCATTTT
CDR3 length: 15; V gene: TRBV7-9; clone size: .; J gene: TRBJ2-1; D gene: .; CDR3 protein: CASSSRDNSYNEQFF; CDR3 DNA: TGTGCCAGCAGCTCCCGGGACAACTCCTACAATGAGCAGTTCTTC
CDR3 length: 14; V gene: TRBV30; clone size: .; J gene: TRBJ2-4; D gene: TRBD1; CDR3 protein: CAWSLMTGGNIQYF; CDR3 DNA: TGTGCCTGGAGTCTAATGACAGGGGGAAACATTCAGTACTTC
CDR3 length: 15; V gene: TRBV7-9; clone size: .; J gene: TRBJ1-1; D gene: .; CDR3 protein: CASSLGTSMNTEAFF; CDR3 DNA: TGTGCCAGCAGCTTAGGGACAAGTATGAACACTGAAGCTTTCTTT
CDR3 length: 14; V gene: TRBV7-9; clone size: .; J gene: TRBJ2-7; D gene: .; CDR3 protein: CASSPPGSSYEQYF; CDR3 DNA: TGTGCCAGCAGCCCCCCCGGGAGCTCCTACGAGCAGTACTTC
CDR3 length: 15; V gene: TRBV9; clone size: .; J gene: TRBJ2-7; D gene: TRBD1; CDR3 protein: CASSVAEGGQYEQYF; CDR3 DNA: TGTGCCAGCAGCGTAGCCGAAGGGGGCCAGTACGAGCAGTACTTC
CDR3 length: 15; V gene: TRBV4-1; clone size: once; J gene: TRBJ2-7; D gene: TRBD2; CDR3 protein: CASSLRTSGAYEQYF; CDR3 DNA: TGCGCCAGCAGCCTCAGGACTAGCGGGGCCTACGAGCAGTACTTC
CDR3 length: 16; V gene: TRBV4-2; clone size: .; J gene: TRBJ1-2; D gene: TRBD1; CDR3 protein: CASSHLSGTGRYGYTF; CDR3 DNA: TGTGCCAGCAGCCACCTCTCCGGGACAGGGCGGTATGGCTACACCTTC
CDR3 length: 15; V gene: TRBV11-3; clone size: .; J gene: TRBJ2-1; D gene: TRBD2; CDR3 protein: CASSSRTSSYNEQFF; CDR3 DNA: TGTGCCAGCAGCTCGCGGACTAGCTCCTACAATGAGCAGTTCTTC
CDR3 length: 15; V gene: TRBV4-1; clone size: .; J gene: TRBJ2-3; D gene: .; CDR3 protein: CASSLSRNRADTQYF; CDR3 DNA: TGCGCCAGCAGCTTATCACGAAACCGGGCAGATACGCAGTATTTT
CDR3 length: 15; V gene: TRBV6-5; clone size: .; J gene: TRBJ2-5; D gene: .; CDR3 protein: CASSPFTQVQETQYF; CDR3 DNA: TGTGCCAGCAGCCCCTTTACGCAGGTACAAGAGACCCAGTACTTC
CDR3 length: 15; V gene: TRBV6-1; clone size: .; J gene: TRBJ2-2; D gene: TRBD1; CDR3 protein: CASSARTGDTGELFF; CDR3 DNA: TGTGCCAGCAGTGCGAGGACAGGGGATACCGGGGAGCTGTTTTTT
CDR3 length: 16; V gene: TRBV27; clone size: .; J gene: TRBJ2-1; D gene: TRBD2; CDR3 protein: CASFIAGASSYNEQFF; CDR3 DNA: TGTGCCAGCTTTATAGCGGGAGCGAGCTCCTACAATGAGCAGTTCTTC
CDR3 length: 14; V gene: TRBV15; clone size: .; J gene: TRBJ1-1; D gene: .; CDR3 protein: CATSRDRGQPEAFF; CDR3 DNA: TGTGCCACCAGCAGAGATCGGGGACAACCTGAAGCTTTCTTT
CDR3 length: 12; V gene: TRBV27; clone size: .; J gene: TRBJ2-7; D gene: .; CDR3 protein: CASSSVPGHQYF; CDR3 DNA: TGTGCCAGCAGTTCAGTACCGGGACACCAGTACTTC
CDR3 length: 15; V gene: TRBV6-5; clone size: .; J gene: TRBJ2-5; D gene: .; CDR3 protein: CATLTGAPSKETQYF; CDR3 DNA: TGTGCCACCTTAACGGGAGCGCCTTCAAAAGAGACCCAGTACTTC
CDR3 length: 15; V gene: TRBV29-1; clone size: .; J gene: TRBJ2-1; D gene: TRBD2; CDR3 protein: CSVEGLAGRYNEQFF; CDR3 DNA: TGCAGCGTCGAGGGACTAGCGGGAAGGTACAATGAGCAGTTCTTC
CDR3 length: 14; V gene: TRBV5-1; clone size: .; J gene: TRBJ2-5; D gene: .; CDR3 protein: CASSLDETKETQYF; CDR3 DNA: TGCGCCAGCAGCTTGGATGAGACAAAAGAGACCCAGTACTTC
CDR3 length: 12; V gene: TRBV7-9; clone size: few; J gene: TRBJ2-1; D gene: .; CDR3 protein: CASSFAGNEQFF; CDR3 DNA: TGTGCCAGCAGCTTCGCGGGGAATGAGCAGTTCTTC
CDR3 length: 14; V gene: TRBV27; clone size: .; J gene: TRBJ2-5; D gene: TRBD2; CDR3 protein: CASSLLREYQTQYF; CDR3 DNA: TGTGCCAGCAGTTTATTGCGGGAGTATCAGACCCAGTACTTC
CDR3 length: 17; V gene: TRBV2; clone size: .; J gene: TRBJ1-4; D gene: .; CDR3 protein: CARSGSFEGGENEKLFF; CDR3 DNA: TGTGCCAGGAGTGGAAGTTTTGAGGGCGGCGAGAATGAAAAACTGTTTTTT
CDR3 length: 13; V gene: TRBV5-4; clone size: few; J gene: TRBJ1-1; D gene: .; CDR3 protein: CASSLEGGTEAFF; CDR3 DNA: TGTGCCAGCAGCTTGGAAGGGGGGACTGAAGCTTTCTTT
CDR3 length: 16; V gene: TRBV27; clone size: .; J gene: TRBJ2-5; D gene: .; CDR3 protein: CASSLIPEPKVETQYF; CDR3 DNA: TGTGCCAGCAGTTTAATCCCGGAGCCGAAAGTTGAGACCCAGTACTTC
CDR3 length: 16; V gene: TRBV7-9; clone size: once; J gene: TRBJ2-5; D gene: .; CDR3 protein: CASSSSRPGSAETQYF; CDR3 DNA: TGTGCCAGCAGCTCCTCCCGGCCGGGTAGCGCGGAGACCCAGTACTTC
CDR3 length: 15; V gene: TRBV4-3; clone size: .; J gene: TRBJ1-5; D gene: TRBD1; CDR3 protein: CASSRGTGFDQPQHF; CDR3 DNA: TGCGCCAGCAGCCGAGGGACAGGGTTCGATCAGCCCCAGCATTTT
CDR3 length: 15; V gene: TRBV11-2; clone size: .; J gene: TRBJ2-1; D gene: .; CDR3 protein: CASSPATSLYNEQFF; CDR3 DNA: TGTGCCAGCAGCCCCGCGACTAGTTTATACAATGAGCAGTTCTTC
CDR3 length: 14; V gene: TRBV9; clone size: .; J gene: TRBJ1-2; D gene: TRBD1; CDR3 protein: CASSVNRGVYGYTF; CDR3 DNA: TGTGCCAGCAGCGTAAACAGGGGGGTCTATGGCTACACCTTC
CDR3 length: 18; V gene: TRBV2; clone size: .; J gene: TRBJ2-5; D gene: .; CDR3 protein: CASSEAGGLRERQETQYF; CDR3 DNA: TGTGCCAGCAGTGAAGCCGGGGGGCTGAGGGAAAGGCAAGAGACCCAGTACTTC
CDR3 length: 16; V gene: TRBV11-2; clone size: .; J gene: TRBJ2-7; D gene: .; CDR3 protein: CASSHVGQLRRYEQYF; CDR3 DNA: TGTGCCAGCAGCCACGTAGGACAATTACGGCGCTACGAGCAGTACTTC
CDR3 length: 16; V gene: TRBV4-1; clone size: .; J gene: TRBJ2-7; D gene: TRBD2; CDR3 protein: CASSQDSGRDRSEQYF; CDR3 DNA: TGCGCCAGCAGCCAAGATAGCGGGAGGGACCGTAGTGAGCAGTACTTC
CDR3 length: 16; V gene: TRBV7-8; clone size: once; J gene: TRBJ2-3; D gene: TRBD2; CDR3 protein: CASSPVLAGDTDTQYF; CDR3 DNA: TGTGCCAGCAGCCCCGTTTTGGCGGGGGACACAGATACGCAGTATTTT
CDR3 length: 10; V gene: TRBV25-1; clone size: few; J gene: TRBJ1-2; D gene: .; CDR3 protein: CASMGNGYTF; CDR3 DNA: TGTGCCAGCATGGGGAATGGCTACACCTTC
CDR3 length: 18; V gene: TRBV7-9; clone size: .; J gene: TRBJ2-7; D gene: TRBD2; CDR3 protein: CASSLSGSGRGVSYEQYF; CDR3 DNA: TGTGCCAGCAGCCTCTCCGGTTCAGGGCGGGGGGTCTCCTACGAGCAGTACTTC
CDR3 length: 18; V gene: TRBV28; clone size: .; J gene: TRBJ2-7; D gene: .; CDR3 protein: CASSLPGQLAGRFYEQYF; CDR3 DNA: TGTGCCAGCAGTTTGCCGGGACAATTGGCGGGGAGGTTTTACGAGCAGTACTTC
CDR3 length: 14; V gene: TRBV7-2; clone size: .; J gene: TRBJ1-2; D gene: .; CDR3 protein: CASSIPGESYGYTF; CDR3 DNA: TGTGCCAGCAGCATCCCAGGGGAAAGCTATGGCTACACCTTC
CDR3 length: 16; V gene: TRBV18; clone size: .; J gene: TRBJ2-3; D gene: .; CDR3 protein: CASSPPQNFRTDTQYF; CDR3 DNA: TGTGCCAGCTCACCACCGCAGAACTTTCGGACAGATACGCAGTATTTT
CDR3 length: 13; V gene: TRBV6-5; clone size: .; J gene: TRBJ2-1; D gene: .; CDR3 protein: CASSFLGGNEQFF; CDR3 DNA: TGTGCCAGCAGTTTCCTAGGGGGCAATGAGCAGTTCTTC
CDR3 length: 14; V gene: TRBV11-3; clone size: .; J gene: TRBJ2-2; D gene: TRBD1; CDR3 protein: CASSRTGDTGELFF; CDR3 DNA: TGTGCCAGCAGCAGGACAGGGGACACCGGGGAGCTGTTTTTT
CDR3 length: 15; V gene: TRBV4-1; clone size: .; J gene: TRBJ1-2; D gene: .; CDR3 protein: CASSQGQSLTSGYTF; CDR3 DNA: TGCGCCAGCAGCCAAGGACAGTCACTGACTTCTGGCTACACCTTC
CDR3 length: 18; V gene: TRBV7-2; clone size: .; J gene: TRBJ2-5; D gene: TRBD2; CDR3 protein: CASSLVRSLDPGGETQYF; CDR3 DNA: TGTGCCAGCAGCTTAGTCCGCAGCCTGGACCCGGGGGGAGAGACCCAGTACTTC
CDR3 length: 13; V gene: TRBV5-1; clone size: .; J gene: TRBJ1-2; D gene: .; CDR3 protein: CASSTMRDYGYTF; CDR3 DNA: TGCGCCAGCAGCACAATGAGAGACTATGGCTACACCTTC
CDR3 length: 13; V gene: TRBV28; clone size: .; J gene: TRBJ2-2; D gene: .; CDR3 protein: CASSSLSVGELFF; CDR3 DNA: TGTGCCAGCAGTTCGTTGAGCGTCGGGGAGCTGTTTTTT
CDR3 length: 16; V gene: TRBV29-1; clone size: .; J gene: TRBJ2-5; D gene: TRBD2; CDR3 protein: CSVEDRLAGYQETQYF; CDR3 DNA: TGCAGCGTTGAAGACAGACTAGCGGGATACCAAGAGACCCAGTACTTC
CDR3 length: 14; V gene: TRBV27; clone size: once; J gene: TRBJ2-1; D gene: .; CDR3 protein: CASSFSGSYNEQFF; CDR3 DNA: TGTGCCAGCAGTTTTAGCGGTTCTTACAATGAGCAGTTCTTC
CDR3 length: 15; V gene: TRBV10-3; clone size: .; J gene: TRBJ2-7; D gene: TRBD1; CDR3 protein: CATLQGGTGMTEQYF; CDR3 DNA: TGTGCCACCTTACAAGGCGGGACAGGCATGACCGAGCAGTACTTC
CDR3 length: 13; V gene: TRBV29-1; clone size: .; J gene: TRBJ2-2; D gene: .; CDR3 protein: CSVDSINTGELFF; CDR3 DNA: TGCAGCGTTGATTCTATTAACACCGGGGAGCTGTTTTTT
CDR3 length: 15; V gene: TRBV5-1; clone size: .; J gene: TRBJ1-4; D gene: .; CDR3 protein: CASSLEGATNEKLFF; CDR3 DNA: TGCGCCAGCAGCTTGGAAGGTGCAACTAATGAAAAACTGTTTTTT
CDR3 length: 16; V gene: TRBV29-1; clone size: once; J gene: TRBJ2-2; D gene: .; CDR3 protein: CSVIEGGDVNTGELFF; CDR3 DNA: TGCAGCGTCATCGAGGGTGGCGATGTTAACACCGGGGAGCTGTTTTTT
CDR3 length: 15; V gene: TRBV2; clone size: .; J gene: TRBJ2-7; D gene: .; CDR3 protein: CASSEGQAVSYEQYF; CDR3 DNA: TGTGCCAGCAGTGAAGGACAGGCCGTTTCCTACGAGCAGTACTTC
CDR3 length: 17; V gene: TRBV18; clone size: once; J gene: TRBJ1-1; D gene: TRBD1; CDR3 protein: CASSPLRIQGGNTEAFF; CDR3 DNA: TGTGCCAGCTCACCACTTCGAATTCAGGGGGGAAACACTGAAGCTTTCTTT
CDR3 length: 16; V gene: TRBV7-9; clone size: .; J gene: TRBJ2-7; D gene: TRBD2; CDR3 protein: CASSQGLAGGDYEQYF; CDR3 DNA: TGTGCCAGCAGCCAGGGACTAGCGGGAGGAGACTACGAGCAGTACTTC
CDR3 length: 14; V gene: TRBV5-6; clone size: .; J gene: TRBJ2-7; D gene: TRBD1; CDR3 protein: CASSSPDRGAEQYF; CDR3 DNA: TGTGCCAGCAGCTCGCCGGACAGGGGTGCCGAGCAGTACTTC
CDR3 length: 13; V gene: TRBV11-2; clone size: once; J gene: TRBJ2-7; D gene: .; CDR3 protein: CASSLQDAYEQYF; CDR3 DNA: TGTGCCAGCAGCTTACAGGACGCCTACGAGCAGTACTTC
CDR3 length: 15; V gene: TRBV27; clone size: .; J gene: TRBJ1-5; D gene: TRBD1; CDR3 protein: CASSFRGQGSWPQHF; CDR3 DNA: TGTGCCAGCAGTTTTCGGGGACAGGGCTCTTGGCCCCAGCATTTT
CDR3 length: 14; V gene: TRBV5-4; clone size: .; J gene: TRBJ1-2; D gene: .; CDR3 protein: CASSLMTGNYGYTF; CDR3 DNA: TGTGCCAGCAGCCTGATGACAGGAAACTATGGCTACACCTTC
CDR3 length: 11; V gene: TRBV7-9; clone size: few; J gene: TRBJ2-7; D gene: .; CDR3 protein: CASSPGYEQYF; CDR3 DNA: TGTGCCAGCAGCCCTGGATATGAGCAGTACTTC
CDR3 length: 14; V gene: TRBV27; clone size: .; J gene: TRBJ1-5; D gene: .; CDR3 protein: CASSLYRAGQPQHF; CDR3 DNA: TGTGCCAGCAGTTTATACCGAGCGGGTCAGCCCCAGCATTTT
CDR3 length: 15; V gene: TRBV28; clone size: .; J gene: TRBJ2-1; D gene: TRBD1; CDR3 protein: CASSFPRGGHFEQFF; CDR3 DNA: TGTGCCAGCAGTTTCCCTAGAGGGGGCCATTTTGAGCAGTTCTTC